A single sample gave rise to the 20 T cell receptor beta chains below, sequenced in a study of blood T cells in healthy people across ages (dated by TCRdb to between 2014 and 2016). The protocol used for the library was 5' RACE. The sample was run on an Illumina HiSeq 2500. A second roughly 6 to 12 cycle PCR used a sample-barcoded 5' primer and a J-beta primer mix. Using fastp at Q25 and MiXCR, TCRdb reprocessed the public reads and kept productive beta chains. Under each unique CDR3 protein, matching rows form one entry showing the most common genes and DNA. In all, the sample holds approximately 690,000 distinct CDR3 sequences, and about 53% of those were seen once. Of the sample, over 30% is held by the ten largest clones. Material: blood. Receptor source: a man between 60 and 75 years old in good health.

This chain links TRBV7-3 with TRBJ2-3; 9 bases fit TRBD1. V gave up 0 bases and J gave up 6 bases; unmatched junction bases: 7. CDR3 length: 16 amino acids. Germline V gene sequence: CDR1 SGHTA, CDR2 FQGTGA. Written as DNA, the CDR3 is TGTGCCAGCAGCTTAACGGGCACAGGGGGCTCGGATACGCAGTATTTT. Amino acids: CASSLTGTGGSDTQYF.

This chain connects TRBV20-1 to TRBJ2-1; 8 positions match TRBD2. With 3 bases clipped from V and 6 bases from J, the junction kept 7 bases outside the gene matches. The CDR3 length is 14 residues. The germline gives CDR1 DFQATT, CDR2 SNEGSKA (reference sequence). The CDR3 region has the DNA TGCAGTGCTAGCGGGGGGGCTGGTGTCAATGAGCAGTTCTTC. This sequence encodes CSASGGAGVNEQFF.

V is TRBV11-2 and J is TRBJ1-4, with D possibly matching TRBD1 (5 bases). Germline V gene data show CDR1 as SGHAT and CDR2 as FQNNGV. V lost 2 bases, J lost 5 bases, and 24 bases lay in between. The CDR3 has 19 amino acids. This chain's CDR3 is CASSLLRGIQVSRNEKLFF. The CDR3 nucleotides read TGTGCCAGCAGCTTACTTCGAGGGATACAGGTTTCCAGAAATGAAAAACTGTTTTTT.

V and J are TRBV10-3 and TRBJ2-3; no clear D gene. Germline V gene data show CDR1 as ENHRY and CDR2 as SYGVKD. CDR3 length: 11 amino acids. V lost 5 bases to trimming and J lost 5 bases, with 5 bases between them. The CDR3 DNA is TGTGCCATCAGTACAGAAGATACGCAGTATTTT. Its translation: CAISTEDTQYF.

This clonotype showed up just once. This sequence joins TRBV5-1 and TRBJ2-7; 7 bases are shared with TRBD1. CDR1 and CDR2 (germline): SGHRS, YFSETQ. The junction had 5 bases not matched to a gene; V was cut back by 0 bases and J by 5 bases. The CDR3 totals 14 residues. The CDR3 DNA sequence: TGCGCCAGCAGCTTGGGACAGGGATTCGACGAGCAGTACTTC. Protein: CASSLGQGFDEQYF.

This clonotype was counted many times. This chain links TRBV4-1 with TRBJ1-2; D not certain. The V gene's germline CDR1 is MGHRA and CDR2 YSYEKL. This CDR3 is 15 amino acids long. The germline V and J ends were trimmed by 0 bases and 5 bases, with 13 bases remaining between them. CDR3 sequence: CASSQERGPVYGYTF. The CDR3 nucleotides are TGCGCCAGCAGCCAAGAACGAGGGCCCGTTTATGGCTACACCTTC.

In its sample, this clonotype was seen many times. The V call is TRBV27, the J call TRBJ2-1; 7 positions match TRBD2. The germline V gene has CDR1 MNHEY and CDR2 SMNVEV (reference sequence). The CDR3 is 14 residues long. After removal of 1 base from V and 7 bases from J, the junction contained 4 bases not matched to a gene. CDR3 coding DNA: TGTGCCAGCAGTTTATGGGGGGGTCGGAATGAGCAGTTCTTC. It encodes CASSLWGGRNEQFF.

The chain couples TRBV20-1 to TRBJ2-1, with D uncertain. With the DNA end fitting TRBJ2-7 better, the J assignment may be wrong. Per the germline V gene, CDR1 is DFQATT and CDR2 is SNEGSKA (reference sequence). This CDR3 contains 12 residues. CDR3 coding DNA: TGCAGTGCTAGAGATGACATGTACGAGCAGTACTTC. It specifies CSARDDMYEQYF.

J is TRBJ2-3 and V is TRBV29-1, with D perhaps TRBD1 or TRBD2 (5 bases each). The CDR3 spans 13 residues. Germline V gene data show CDR1 as SQVTM and CDR2 as ANQGSEA. The ends were cut back, 6 bases at V and 0 bases at J, with 10 bases in the middle. CDR3: CSVLGESTDTQYF. Written as DNA, the CDR3 is TGCAGCGTGTTGGGGGAGAGCACAGATACGCAGTATTTT.

This clonotype occurred a few times. The chain recombines TRBV7-2 with TRBJ2-1; 10 bases align to TRBD2. This CDR3 spans 15 amino acids. Germline V gene lookup returns CDR1 SGHTA and CDR2 FQGNSA. The J segment lost 4 bases and the V segment lost 5 bases, leaving 5 bases of the junction unmatched. The CDR3 nucleotides are TGTGCCAGCAGCCAGCGGGGGGGCTTGTACAATGAGCAGTTCTTC. This encodes CASSQRGGLYNEQFF.

CDR3 sequence reads: CASSSSVPPQHF. The CDR3 DNA sequence: TGTGCCAGCAGTTCCTCGGTCCCCCCCCAGCATTTT. The chain employs TRBV28 and TRBJ1-5; D gene ambiguous. CDR1 is MDHEN, CDR2 SYDVKM, per germline. The CDR3 totals 12 residues. Trimming removed 4 bases from V and 10 bases from J, with 11 bases in between.

J is TRBJ2-5 and V is TRBV6-1; D is ambiguous. This CDR3 comprises 12 residues. The V and J ends lost 8 bases and 2 bases respectively, with 9 bases between them. Germline V gives CDR1 MNHNS, CDR2 SASEGT. CDR3 sequence (DNA): TGTGCCAGCGGAGCCGGACAAGAGACCCAGTACTTC. As protein: CASGAGQETQYF.

In DNA, the CDR3 is TGTGCCAGCAGTGACCCCCGCCAGGGTAATTCACCCCTCCACTTT. Its translation: CASSDPRQGNSPLHF. The chain carries TRBV25-1 and TRBJ1-6, with D possibly matching TRBD1 (5 bases). V was trimmed by 3 bases and J by 6 bases, leaving 12 bases between them. The germline V gene encodes CDR1 MGHDK and CDR2 SYGVNS. The length of the CDR3 is 15 residues.

V and J are TRBV4-1 and TRBJ2-5; 14 bases fit TRBD2. The J call is in doubt because the DNA end fits TRBJ2-7 better. The germline V gene has CDR1 MGHRA and CDR2 YSYEKL. The CDR3 totals 18 residues. The chain's CDR3 is CASSQGLTSGGALHEQYF. CDR3 bases: TGCGCCAGCAGCCAAGGGTTGACTAGCGGGGGGGCTCTGCACGAGCAGTACTTC.

Points on this clonotype: The junction departs from the called germline gene at one end, perhaps through a read error. This chain links TRBV5-1 with TRBJ2-3; 8 nucleotides align to TRBD1. The CDR3 length is 18 residues. Germline assignment: CDR1 SGHRS and CDR2 YFSETQ. In nucleotides, the CDR3 is TGCGCCAGCAGCTTGGCCCCCGGGACAGGCGGATCCACAGAGACGCAGTATTTT. This sequence encodes CASSLAPGTGGSTETQYF.

This clonotype was detected only a few times. It may be a read error: a sequence one base away is much more abundant. This sequence joins TRBV12-3 or TRBV12-4 and TRBJ2-7, with D possibly matching TRBD1 (6 bases). The CDR3 spans 12 residues. V dropped 3 bases and J dropped 8 bases, with 11 bases sitting between them. CDR3 in amino acids: CASSFPGQKQYF. DNA of the CDR3: TGTGCCAGCAGTTTCCCAGGACAGAAGCAGTACTTC.

Of note for this clonotype: A much larger clonotype is one base distant, so this may be a read error. The genes are TRBV24-1 and TRBJ2-1, with TRBD2 identical over 10 bases. Germline-derived CDR1 and CDR2 are KGHDR and SFDVKD. The CDR3 totals 15 residues. The CDR3 DNA sequence: TGTGCCGCCAGTGATGGTTCTAGCGGGGGAAATGAGCAGTTCTTC. Residues: CAASDGSSGGNEQFF.

Remarks on this clonotype: Just one base apart from a much larger clone, this may be a read error. The chain couples TRBV3-1 to TRBJ2-5; D ambiguous. CDR1 and CDR2 (germline): LGHDT, YNNKEL (reference sequence). The CDR3 runs 13 residues. Trimming took off 2 bases at V and 2 bases at J, with 6 bases between the two ends. The CDR3 DNA sequence: TGTGCCAGCAGCCAAAAGGGACAAGAGACCCAGTACTTC. This encodes CASSQKGQETQYF.

The chain recombines TRBV4-1 with TRBJ2-7, with 12 nucleotides matching TRBD2. CDR1 and CDR2 (germline): MGHRA, YSYEKL. The V gene end was trimmed by 4 bases and the J gene end by 3 bases; junction bases not matched to a gene: 7. This CDR3 spans 16 amino acids. DNA for the CDR3: TGCGCCAGCAGCCCCCAGACTAGCGGGGGTATCTACGAGCAGTACTTC. Its protein is CASSPQTSGGIYEQYF.

Details on this clonotype: This may come from a read error, since a much larger clone is one base off. The V gene is TRBV12-3 or TRBV12-4, the J gene TRBJ2-3; maybe TRBD2 (7 bases). CDR3 length equals 14 residues. V gave up 3 bases and J gave up 15 bases, with 22 bases separating them. CDR3 DNA: TGTGCCAGCAGTTTTGGGGGGGCCGCAGATATGGAATATTTT. Protein sequence: CASSFGGAADMEYF.